Shown below are 29 T cell receptor beta chains from a single sample sequenced in a study of cytomegalovirus exposure and HLA in healthy donors. Profiling relied on immunoSEQ multiplex PCR, and the TCRdb table lists in-frame clones only, not all of them. The sample records 350,000 or so clones, roughly 90% being singletons. The source material was PBMCs. The receptors come from a woman aged 18-29 years in good health and CMV-seronegative.

The chain joins TRBV10-1 to TRBJ1-3; a weak D match, TRBD1 (6 bases). The CDR3 consists of 17 residues. Germline lookup yields CDR1 WNHNN and CDR2 SYGVQD (reference sequence). V lost 3 bases and J lost 2, with 17 bases in between. DNA for the CDR3: TGCGCCAGCAGTGAATGGGCAGGGGAACAGCCTGGAAACACCATATATTTT. Encoded protein: CASSEWAGEQPGNTIYF.

This chain joins TRBV4-3 and TRBJ2-6; TRBD1 agrees at 7 bases. Germline V lookup: CDR1 LGHNA, CDR2 YSLEER. Trimming removed 4 bases from V and 1 base from J; junction bases left unmatched: 10. This CDR3 has 18 amino acids. The CDR3 reads CASSPREGARSGANVLTF. The CDR3 DNA is TGCGCCAGCAGCCCGCGAGAGGGGGCGCGGTCTGGGGCCAACGTCCTGACTTTC.

DNA of the CDR3: TGCAGCGTTAATGAAGGAGGGGGCTCAGGCTATGGCTACACCTTC. It yields the protein CSVNEGGGSGYGYTF. V gene TRBV29-1 combines with J gene TRBJ1-2; 7 nucleotides line up with TRBD1. Germline V gene data show CDR1 as SQVTM and CDR2 as ANQGSEA. Trimming at V came to 5 bases and at J to 4 bases, leaving 13 bases not matched to a gene. The CDR3 consists of 15 residues.

The chain joins TRBV7-2 to TRBJ2-1; D call uncertain. The CDR3 length is 15 residues. The germline V and J ends were trimmed by 1 base and 9 bases, with 16 bases remaining between them. The germline CDR1 and CDR2 sequences are SGHTA and FQGNSA. Here the CDR3 reads CASSLGSSGSGEQFF. CDR3 coding DNA: TGTGCCAGCAGCTTAGGGAGCTCCGGTTCCGGTGAGCAGTTCTTC.

This chain links TRBV4-3 with TRBJ2-1; 7 nucleotides align to TRBD2. V was clipped by 0 bases and J by 8 bases; unmatched bases: 7. The CDR3 has 15 amino acids. Looked up from germline, CDR1 is LGHNA and CDR2 is YSLEER. For the CDR3, the DNA is TGCGCCAGCAGCCAAGATTTCACGGCGGGGGATGAGCAGTTCTTC. It is translated as CASSQDFTAGDEQFF.

The chain has TRBV9 and TRBJ2-1; a weak D match, TRBD2 (6 bases). The CDR3 loop spans 14 amino acids. The V gene lost 1 base and the J gene lost 5 bases, with 10 bases spanning the gap. CDR1 is SGDLS, CDR2 YYNGEE, per germline. CDR3 region: CASSVPGLNNEQFF. CDR3 bases: TGTGCCAGCAGCGTACCGGGACTCAACAATGAGCAGTTCTTC.

The V call is TRBV5-1, the J call TRBJ2-5; 8 bases agree with TRBD1. The CDR3 is made up of 15 amino acids. With V trimmed by 1 base and J by 0 bases, 2 bases remained unmatched. The germline V gene has CDR1 SGHRS and CDR2 YFSETQ. In nucleotides, the CDR3 is TGCGCCAGCAGCTTGTCCAGGGGGCACCAAGAGACCCAGTACTTC. Protein: CASSLSRGHQETQYF. Complete variable domain (other parts from reference TRBV5-1 and TRBJ2-5): KAGVTQTPRYLIKTRGQQVTLSCSPISGHRSVSWYQQTPGQGLQFLFEYFSETQRNKGNFPGRFSGRQFSNSRSEMNVSTLELGDSALYLCASSLSRGHQETQYFGPGTRLLVL.

The chain is built from TRBV6-1 and TRBJ1-4; the D gene is possibly TRBD1 (5 bases). The CDR3 spans 16 residues. V lost 4 bases and J lost 2, with 14 bases in between. Germline V gives CDR1 MNHNS, CDR2 SASEGT. The DNA of the CDR3 is TGTGCCAGCAGTGTCCCTCGACAGTTGACTAATGAAAAACTGTTTTTT. It yields the protein CASSVPRQLTNEKLFF.

This clone was counted once. The chain combines TRBV29-1 with TRBJ2-1; a weak D match, TRBD1 (6 bases). Germline-derived CDR1 and CDR2 are SQVTM and ANQGSEA. The CDR3 length is 13 residues. Trimming left V 6 bases short and J 8 bases short, with 17 bases between. This CDR3 reads CSVQSGHFHEQFF. The CDR3 region has the DNA TGCAGCGTCCAATCGGGACATTTCCATGAGCAGTTCTTC.

V usage is TRBV25-1 and J usage is TRBJ1-2; no clear D gene. CDR3 length: 11 residues. Germline V gene data show CDR1 as MGHDK and CDR2 as SYGVNS. V was clipped by 6 bases and J by 7 bases, with 9 bases between them. The CDR3 DNA follows: TGTGCCAGCAGGAGGGAGAGTGGCTACACCTTC. It encodes CASRRESGYTF.

The chain couples TRBV5-1 to TRBJ2-7, with 11 bases aligning to TRBD2. The CDR3 loop spans 14 amino acids. V lost 5 bases, J lost 4 bases, and 5 bases stayed unmatched. Germline CDR1 and CDR2: SGHRS and YFSETQ. This CDR3 reads CASRLAGGLYEQYF. The DNA of the CDR3 is TGCGCCAGCAGATTAGCGGGAGGGCTTTACGAGCAGTACTTC.

This chain joins TRBV7-9 and TRBJ1-5; 8 bases fit TRBD1. CDR3 length: 15 amino acids. Germline trimming cut 5 bases from V and 3 bases from J; bases unmatched to any gene: 6. Germline values: CDR1 SEHNR, CDR2 FQNEAQ (reference sequence). The CDR3 nucleotides are TGTGCCAGCAGCACGGGGACAGGATTCAATCAGCCCCAGCATTTT. Amino acids: CASSTGTGFNQPQHF.

To note about this clone: Relative to the germline gene, one junction end is altered; a read error may explain this. The rearrangement joins TRBV7-7 to TRBJ2-7, with D possibly matching TRBD1 (6 bases). From germline, CDR1 is SSHAT and CDR2 FNYEAQ (reference sequence). The CDR3 covers 14 residues. DNA for the CDR3: TGTGCTAGCAGCCCGACCAGGGGATCCTACGAGCAGTACTTC. Translation gives CASSPTRGSYEQYF.

The gene calls are TRBV28 and TRBJ1-5; maybe TRBD1 (6 bases). The CDR3 spans 13 residues. The germline V gene has CDR1 MDHEN and CDR2 SYDVKM. V was pared by 4 bases and J by 7 bases, with 11 bases between. The CDR3 protein is CASSSQGSQPQHF. The CDR3 DNA is TGTGCCAGCAGTTCACAGGGTAGCCAGCCCCAGCATTTT.

This clone occurred once. The chain uses TRBV5-6 and TRBJ1-1; TRBD1 might be the D (6 bases). The CDR3 loop spans 12 amino acids. Germline V gene sequence: CDR1 SGHDT, CDR2 YYEEEE. The V gene lost 1 base and the J gene lost 5 bases, with 6 bases spanning the gap. CDR3 bases: TGTGCCAGCAGCTTGACAGGGACTGAAGCTTTCTTT. Its translation is CASSLTGTEAFF. Using reference TRBV5-6 and TRBJ1-1 for the parts outside the CDR3, the full variable domain is DAGVTQSPTHLIKTRGQQVTLRCSPKSGHDTVSWYQQALGQGPQFIFQYYEEEERQRGNFPDRFSGHQFPNYSSELNVNALLLGDSALYLCASSLTGTEAFFGQGTRLTVV.

The chain is built from TRBV19 and TRBJ2-1, with TRBD2 as a possible D gene (5 bases). The V gene's germline CDR1 is LNHDA and CDR2 SQIVND (reference sequence). V lost 6 bases to trimming and J lost 4 bases, with 16 bases between them. CDR3 length: 15 residues. The CDR3 nucleotides are TGTGCCAGTAGAAAAGAGGGTGGGCTGTACAATGAGCAGTTCTTC. This sequence encodes CASRKEGGLYNEQFF.

The rearrangement joins TRBV4-1 to TRBJ2-7; TRBD2 matches at 7 bases. CDR3 length equals 16 residues. Germline V gene data show CDR1 as MGHRA and CDR2 as YSYEKL. Trimming cost V 0 bases and J 5 bases; bases outside gene matches: 10. The CDR3 spells CASSQEKRGGSHEQYF. CDR3 nucleotide sequence: TGCGCCAGCAGCCAAGAAAAACGCGGGGGTAGCCACGAGCAGTACTTC.

This rearrangement joins TRBV29-1 to TRBJ2-7; possible D gene TRBD1, 6 bases. The CDR3 runs 13 residues. V gave up 6 bases and J gave up 0 bases, with 12 bases separating them. The germline V gene has CDR1 SQVTM and CDR2 ANQGSEA. This chain's CDR3 is CSVPKDSSYEQYF. In nucleotides, the CDR3 is TGCAGCGTCCCGAAGGACAGCTCCTACGAGCAGTACTTC.

This sequence joins TRBV9 and TRBJ2-1; 7 bases align to TRBD2. The CDR3 is 13 residues long. The junction had 5 bases not matched to a gene; V was cut back by 2 bases and J by 9 bases. The germline gives CDR1 SGDLS, CDR2 YYNGEE. The DNA of the CDR3 is TGTGCCAGCAGCGTCTCGGGGGGTGGTGAGCAGTTCTTC. It codes for CASSVSGGGEQFF.

The chain has TRBV7-2 and TRBJ2-7; 8 bases agree with TRBD2. The CDR3 runs to 16 residues. The junction had 5 bases not matched to a gene; V was cut back by 1 base and J by 0 bases. Germline CDR1 and CDR2: SGHTA and FQGNSA. CDR3 residues: CASSLVSGASSYEQYF. DNA of the CDR3: TGTGCCAGCAGCTTAGTTAGCGGGGCTAGCTCCTACGAGCAGTACTTC.

V gene TRBV9 combines with J gene TRBJ1-2; D may be TRBD1 (6 bases). Trimming left V 0 bases short and J 4 bases short, with 10 bases between. The CDR3 consists of 14 residues. Germline loops: CDR1 SGDLS, CDR2 YYNGEE. CDR3 DNA sequence: TGTGCCAGCAGCGTAGGGGACACCGCCTATGGCTACACCTTC. Its protein is CASSVGDTAYGYTF.

The chain is built from TRBV6-6 and TRBJ2-7; unclear D gene. The CDR3 has 14 residues. V was cut by 2 bases and J by 0 bases, with 8 bases left in between. CDR1 MNHNY and CDR2 SVGAGI come from the germline V gene (reference sequence). For the CDR3, the DNA is TGTGCCAGCAGTTACGGGCGTCTCTCCTACGAGCAGTACTTC. Its translation: CASSYGRLSYEQYF.

This clone was seen just once. The rearrangement uses TRBV7-2 and TRBJ1-5; TRBD1 matches at 9 bases. The CDR3 is 14 residues long. V was pared by 3 bases and J by 7 bases, with 4 bases of the junction left unmatched. CDR1 and CDR2 (germline): SGHTA, FQGNSA. Here the CDR3 DNA reads TGTGCCAGCAGCTTGGGACAGGGAGGACAGCCCCAGCATTTT. Protein sequence: CASSLGQGGQPQHF.

This chain joins TRBV6-5 and TRBJ1-4, with a tentative D call TRBD1 (5 bases). This CDR3 region has 13 residues. The germline V gene encodes CDR1 MNHEY and CDR2 SVGAGI. The V end was cut by 6 bases, the J end by 6 bases, with 11 bases between. CDR3 sequence: CASRRRDYEKLFF. The CDR3 DNA reads as TGTGCCAGCAGGCGCAGGGATTATGAAAAACTGTTTTTT.

The count of this clone is one. The V gene is TRBV27, the J gene TRBJ1-4, with TRBD1 as a possible D gene (5 bases). Germline V gives CDR1 MNHEY, CDR2 SMNVEV (reference sequence). V was trimmed by 10 bases and J by 7 bases, leaving 10 bases between them. The CDR3 loop spans 11 amino acids. Written as DNA, the CDR3 is TGTGCCACCAGCCAGGGTGAAAAACTGTTTTTT. Translating it yields CATSQGEKLFF. Complete variable domain (other parts from reference TRBV27 and TRBJ1-4): EAQVTQNPRYLITVTGKKLTVTCSQNMNHEYMSWYRQDPGLGLRQIYYSMNVEVTDKGDVPEGYKVSRKEKRNFPLILESPSPNQTSLYFCATSQGEKLFFGSGTQLSVL.

The V and J genes are TRBV7-9 and TRBJ1-5, with 12 positions matching TRBD1. The CDR3 loop spans 15 amino acids. The V and J ends lost 4 bases and 3 bases, in that order; junction bases with no gene match: 1. Looked up from germline, CDR1 is SEHNR and CDR2 is FQNEAQ (reference sequence). CDR3 protein: CASSSGQGANQPQHF. The CDR3 nucleotides are TGTGCCAGCAGCTCGGGACAGGGGGCCAATCAGCCCCAGCATTTT. The full variable domain, with the rest looked up from reference TRBV7-9 and TRBJ1-5, is DTGVSQNPRHKITKRGQNVTFRCDPISEHNRLYWYRQTLGQGPEFLTYFQNEAQLEKSRLLSDRFSAERPKGSFSTLEIQRTEQGDSAMYLCASSSGQGANQPQHFGDGTRLSIL.

The chain combines TRBV2 with TRBJ2-5; TRBD1 might be the D (6 bases). The CDR3 runs 15 residues. Trimming took 1 base from V and 4 from J, leaving 13 bases between them. Germline CDR1 and CDR2: SNHLY and FYNNEI. CDR3: CASSEGQASRETQYF. The CDR3 coding sequence is TGTGCCAGCAGTGAAGGACAGGCTTCTCGAGAGACCCAGTACTTC.

J is TRBJ2-5 and V is TRBV6-5; D may be TRBD2 (5 bases). The CDR3 sequence is 15 residues long. V dropped 6 bases and J dropped 5 bases, with 19 bases sitting between them. Germline lookup yields CDR1 MNHEY and CDR2 SVGAGI. The DNA of the CDR3 is TGTGCCAGCAGGCCCCCCGGGGTGGGATTGGAGACCCAGTACTTC. This translates into CASRPPGVGLETQYF.

The rearrangement links TRBV5-4 to TRBJ2-7, with 8 bases that match TRBD2. This CDR3 is built from 14 residues. Germline V gene data show CDR1 as SGHNT and CDR2 as YYREEE (reference sequence). J lost 2 bases, V lost 7 bases, and 8 bases had no gene match. Written as DNA, the CDR3 is TGTGCCAGCGGCCGGGGGGGGTTCACCTACGAGCAGTACTTC. It translates to CASGRGGFTYEQYF.